A selection of T cell receptor beta chains follows, all from one sample in a study of neurological immune-mediated disorders. TCRdb called the 5' RACE reads again in MiXCR, with one record for every CDR3 protein. This sample yields about 38,000 distinct CDR3 sequences, of which roughly 11% are seen a single time; 3.9% belongs to the top ten. Input material: CD4+ T cells from blood. Every receptor here comes from a woman in her 30s with HTLV-1-associated myelopathy (HAM/TSP). Both conserved end residues are part of each CDR3. D genes are given only for firm matches. Clone sizes are given selectively: once, few, many, or a class where the clone is expanded.

v_gene	abundance	d_gene	len	j_gene	CDR3aa	CDR3nt
TRBV7-2	few	-	15	TRBJ2-3	CASSLRGGRRGTQYF	TGTGCCAGCAGCTTACGGGGCGGGCGGCGGGGTACGCAGTATTTT
TRBV5-8	many	-	19	TRBJ1-6	CASSFTLFVQGGWNSPLHF	TGTGCCAGCAGCTTCACCCTATTTGTGCAGGGAGGGTGGAATTCACCCCTCCACTTT
TRBV5-1	many	-	14	TRBJ1-3	CASSWTDSGNTIYF	TGCGCCAGCAGCTGGACGGATTCAGGAAACACCATATATTTT
TRBV20-1	many	-	14	TRBJ1-1	CSARYSGANTEAFF	TGCAGTGCTAGATACTCAGGGGCGAACACTGAAGCTTTCTTT
TRBV7-2	many	-	15	TRBJ1-2	CASSLGLHSKDGYTF	TGTGCCAGCAGCTTAGGTCTCCACAGTAAAGATGGCTACACCTTC
TRBV18	-	TRBD1	15	TRBJ2-1	CASSPGTGTYNEQFF	TGTGCCAGCTCACCCGGGACAGGGACATACAATGAGCAGTTCTTC
TRBV5-1	many	-	15	TRBJ2-2	CASSLMGADTGELFF	TGCGCCAGCAGCTTGATGGGGGCAGACACCGGGGAGCTGTTTTTT
TRBV7-2	many	-	15	TRBJ2-7	CASSIGGGAGYEQYF	TGTGCCAGCAGTATAGGGGGCGGGGCGGGATACGAGCAGTACTTC
TRBV25-1	many	-	14	TRBJ1-6	CASSESGYNSPLHF	TGTGCCAGCAGTGAATCAGGCTATAATTCACCCCTCCACTTT
TRBV20-1	many	-	13	TRBJ1-1	CSASIRGGTEAFF	TGCAGTGCTAGTATTCGTGGGGGAACTGAAGCTTTCTTT
TRBV7-9	medium-sized	TRBD1	15	TRBJ1-6	CASSSPAGGVSPLHF	TGTGCCAGCAGCTCCCCGGCAGGGGGGGTATCACCCCTCCACTTT
TRBV20-1	many	-	13	TRBJ2-3	CSVPQVGTDTQYF	TGCAGTGTACCACAGGTTGGGACAGATACGCAGTATTTT
TRBV12-3/TRBV12-4	many	-	15	TRBJ1-5	CASSFRHMSNQPQHF	TGTGCCAGCAGTTTCCGGCATATGAGCAATCAGCCCCAGCATTTT
TRBV7-9	many	TRBD1	13	TRBJ1-1	CASSLETGTRAFF	TGTGCCAGCAGCTTGGAGACAGGGACCAGAGCTTTCTTT
TRBV11-2	few	-	11	TRBJ1-4	CASSSIEKLFF	TGTGCCAGCAGCTCCATAGAAAAACTGTTTTTT
TRBV5-1	many	-	14	TRBJ2-3	CASSLNRGTDTQYF	TGCGCCAGCAGCTTAAACAGGGGCACAGATACGCAGTATTTT
TRBV12-3/TRBV12-4	many	TRBD1	18	TRBJ1-6	CASRRGTGALRWNSPLHF	TGTGCCAGCAGGAGGGGGACAGGGGCTCTAAGGTGGAATTCACCCCTCCACTTT
TRBV2	many	TRBD2	16	TRBJ2-1	CASTSQLAGALNEQFF	TGTGCCAGCACCTCACAGCTAGCGGGGGCGCTCAATGAGCAGTTCTTC
TRBV4-1	many	-	12	TRBJ1-1	CASSRLGAEAFF	TGCGCCAGCAGCCGACTAGGGGCTGAAGCTTTCTTT
TRBV6-1	many	TRBD1	13	TRBJ2-7	CASSKQGGYEQYF	TGTGCCAGCAGTAAACAGGGGGGTTACGAGCAGTACTTC
TRBV5-5	many	TRBD2	15	TRBJ2-1	CASIEGGGLYNEQFF	TGTGCCAGCATAGAGGGCGGGGGGCTATACAATGAGCAGTTCTTC
TRBV20-1	many	TRBD2	15	TRBJ2-1	CSATGTSGGNNEQFF	TGCAGTGCTACCGGGACTAGCGGGGGGAACAATGAGCAGTTCTTC
TRBV29-1	-	-	15	TRBJ2-3	CSVEDIGGPTDTQYF	TGCAGCGTTGAAGATATTGGGGGCCCCACAGATACGCAGTATTTT
TRBV24-1	many	TRBD2	15	TRBJ2-3	CATSEPGLRTDTQYF	TGTGCCACCAGTGAACCGGGACTACGCACAGATACGCAGTATTTT
TRBV5-1	many	-	16	TRBJ2-3	CASSGGLTGSPDTQYF	TGCGCCAGCAGCGGAGGCCTTACAGGGAGCCCAGATACGCAGTATTTT
TRBV2	-	-	14	TRBJ2-6	CASSEKGHTNVLTF	TGTGCCAGCAGTGAAAAGGGACATACCAACGTCCTGACTTTC
TRBV5-1	medium-sized	-	12	TRBJ2-7	CASSLAPYEQYF	TGCGCCAGCAGCTTGGCCCCATACGAGCAGTACTTC
TRBV20-1	many	-	11	TRBJ1-1	CSVSQITEAFF	TGCAGTGTTTCCCAAATTACTGAAGCTTTCTTT
TRBV10-2	many	-	13	TRBJ2-4	CASSQQLRDIQYF	TGCGCCAGCAGTCAACAGCTCAGGGACATTCAGTACTTC
TRBV7-9	many	TRBD1	13	TRBJ2-3	CASSYGQADTQYF	TGTGCCAGCAGTTACGGACAGGCAGATACGCAGTATTTT
TRBV10-3	many	-	16	TRBJ2-7	CASSAPGRTSSYEQYF	TGTGCCTCCTCCGCCCCGGGACGGACGAGCTCCTACGAGCAGTACTTC
TRBV18	-	TRBD1	12	TRBJ1-1	CASSPGQGAAFF	TGTGCCAGCTCACCAGGACAGGGGGCCGCTTTCTTT
TRBV7-9	many	-	14	TRBJ2-3	CASSLRAAADTQYF	TGTGCCAGCAGCCTCAGGGCCGCGGCAGATACGCAGTATTTT
TRBV30	many	-	11	TRBJ2-7	CAWNAVHEQYF	TGTGCCTGGAATGCGGTCCACGAGCAGTACTTC
TRBV7-2	many	-	13	TRBJ2-7	CASSSDRLYEQYF	TGTGCCAGCAGCTCGGACAGACTCTACGAGCAGTACTTC
TRBV20-1	many	TRBD2	15	TRBJ2-3	CSAYSGGVGGDTQYF	TGCAGTGCTTATAGCGGGGGGGTGGGTGGAGATACGCAGTATTTT
TRBV6-5	many	-	13	TRBJ2-7	CASREGHKYEQYF	TGTGCCAGCAGGGAGGGACACAAATACGAGCAGTACTTC
TRBV20-1	many	-	12	TRBJ2-7	CSASGQAYEQYF	TGCAGTGCTAGTGGGCAGGCATACGAGCAGTACTTC
TRBV5-1	many	-	13	TRBJ2-3	CASSLDGPDTQYF	TGCGCCAGCAGCTTGGATGGGCCAGATACGCAGTATTTT
TRBV5-1	many	TRBD2	13	TRBJ2-5	CASSSGLAETQYF	TGCGCCAGCAGCTCGGGACTAGCGGAGACCCAGTACTTC
TRBV6-2/TRBV6-3	many	-	13	TRBJ1-2	CASSTQGIDGYTF	TGTGCCAGCAGCACACAGGGTATCGACGGCTACACCTTC
TRBV18	many	-	14	TRBJ1-1	CASSPTHQNTEAFF	TGTGCCAGCTCACCCACCCACCAAAACACTGAAGCTTTCTTT
TRBV7-9	-	-	14	TRBJ1-2	CASRPDITLSGYTF	TGTGCCAGCAGGCCAGACATCACTTTATCTGGCTACACCTTC
TRBV5-1	few	TRBD1	13	TRBJ1-2	CAGRDRFIYGYTF	TGCGCCGGCAGGGACAGGTTCATCTATGGCTACACCTTC
TRBV12-3/TRBV12-4	many	-	13	TRBJ1-2	CASSFGGKGGYTF	TGTGCCAGCAGTTTCGGGGGGAAGGGTGGCTACACCTTC